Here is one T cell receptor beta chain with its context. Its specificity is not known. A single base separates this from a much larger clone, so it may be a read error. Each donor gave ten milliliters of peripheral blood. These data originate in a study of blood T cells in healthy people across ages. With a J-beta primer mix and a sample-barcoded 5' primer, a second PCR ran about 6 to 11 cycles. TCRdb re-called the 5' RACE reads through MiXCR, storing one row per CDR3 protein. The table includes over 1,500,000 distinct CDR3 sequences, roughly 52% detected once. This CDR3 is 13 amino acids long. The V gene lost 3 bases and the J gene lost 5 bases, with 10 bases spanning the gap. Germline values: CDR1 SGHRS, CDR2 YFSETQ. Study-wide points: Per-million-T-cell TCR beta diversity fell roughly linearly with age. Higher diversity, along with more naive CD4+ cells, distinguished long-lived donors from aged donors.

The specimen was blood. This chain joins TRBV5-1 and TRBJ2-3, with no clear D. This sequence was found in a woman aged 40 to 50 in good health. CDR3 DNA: TGCGCCAGCAGCTGGACCCTGGGAGATACGCAGTATTTT. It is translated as CASSWTLGDTQYF.